The rows below give T cell receptor beta chains drawn from one sample of a study of blood T cell repertoires in COVID-19. Produced via immunoSEQ multiplex PCR; TCRdb's table is partial and in-frame only. The sample has roughly 250,000 clones; about 90% are singletons. Sequencing was carried out using PBMCs or T cells enriched from blood (not recorded which). These receptors all stem from a young woman with acute COVID-19. CDR3s include the opening cysteine and the closing phenylalanine or tryptophan. A D gene is named only where the DNA matches it firmly. Expanded clones are given a class, and other clones once, few, many or no size at all.

J gene: TRBJ2-3
D gene: .
V gene: TRBV7-9
clone size: .
CDR3 protein: CASLKSAGLTDTQYF
CDR3 DNA: TGTGCCAGCCTCAAGTCGGCGGGGCTCACAGATACGCAGTATTTT

J gene: TRBJ2-7
D gene: .
V gene: TRBV28
clone size: .
CDR3 protein: CASSLEVDRANEQYF
CDR3 DNA: TGTGCCAGCAGTTTAGAGGTTGACCGAGCGAACGAGCAGTACTTC

J gene: TRBJ2-7
D gene: TRBD2
V gene: TRBV12-3/TRBV12-4
clone size: .
CDR3 protein: CASGLAEVYEQYF
CDR3 DNA: TGTGCCAGCGGGCTAGCGGAAGTTTACGAGCAGTACTTC

J gene: TRBJ1-1
D gene: .
V gene: TRBV19
clone size: .
CDR3 protein: CASSIVFGVTEAFF
CDR3 DNA: TGTGCCAGTAGTATAGTATTCGGGGTAACTGAAGCTTTCTTT

J gene: TRBJ1-4
D gene: .
V gene: TRBV11-2
clone size: .
CDR3 protein: CASSQYRDLNEKLFF
CDR3 DNA: TGTGCCAGCAGCCAATACAGGGATTTAAATGAAAAACTGTTTTTT

J gene: TRBJ2-5
D gene: TRBD1
V gene: TRBV13
clone size: .
CDR3 protein: CASRINTGGETQYF
CDR3 DNA: TGTGCCAGCAGAATAAACACAGGGGGGGAGACCCAGTACTTC

J gene: TRBJ2-2
D gene: TRBD2
V gene: TRBV6-1
clone size: .
CDR3 protein: CASSESGVATGELFF
CDR3 DNA: TGTGCCAGCAGTGAAAGCGGGGTGGCCACCGGGGAGCTGTTTTTT

J gene: TRBJ2-7
D gene: .
V gene: TRBV2
clone size: once
CDR3 protein: CASRGTEVISYEQYF
CDR3 DNA: TGTGCCAGCAGGGGGACTGAGGTAATTTCCTACGAGCAGTACTTC

J gene: TRBJ2-1
D gene: .
V gene: TRBV7-2
clone size: .
CDR3 protein: CASSLARPRARTYNEQFF
CDR3 DNA: TGTGCCAGCAGCTTAGCGAGGCCCAGGGCCCGAACCTACAATGAGCAGTTCTTC

J gene: TRBJ1-2
D gene: TRBD1
V gene: TRBV7-9
clone size: .
CDR3 protein: CASSRQGPGVYGYTF
CDR3 DNA: TGTGCCAGCAGCCGACAGGGGCCCGGTGTCTATGGCTACACCTTC

J gene: TRBJ2-3
D gene: TRBD2
V gene: TRBV13
clone size: .
CDR3 protein: CASRGGSTDTQYF
CDR3 DNA: TGTGCCAGCCGGGGAGGGAGCACAGATACGCAGTATTTT

J gene: TRBJ2-3
D gene: TRBD2
V gene: TRBV9
clone size: .
CDR3 protein: CASSAPGLQDTDTQYF
CDR3 DNA: TGTGCCAGCAGCGCGCCGGGACTACAAGATACAGATACGCAGTATTTT

J gene: TRBJ2-7
D gene: TRBD1
V gene: TRBV7-2
clone size: .
CDR3 protein: CASSLSGQGSSEQYF
CDR3 DNA: TGTGCCAGCAGCTTGAGCGGACAGGGGTCGAGCGAGCAGTACTTC

J gene: TRBJ1-1
D gene: .
V gene: TRBV9
clone size: .
CDR3 protein: CASSVGAGSFNTEAFF
CDR3 DNA: TGTGCCAGCAGCGTAGGGGCGGGGTCCTTTAACACTGAAGCTTTCTTT

J gene: TRBJ1-1
D gene: .
V gene: TRBV3-1/TRBV3-2
clone size: .
CDR3 protein: CASSQIVAGAGAFF
CDR3 DNA: TGTGCCAGCAGCCAAATTGTCGCAGGGGCTGGGGCTTTCTTT

J gene: TRBJ1-2
D gene: TRBD1
V gene: TRBV19
clone size: .
CDR3 protein: CASSINPGQRIYGYTF
CDR3 DNA: TGTGCCAGTAGTATAAATCCGGGACAGAGAATCTATGGCTACACCTTC

J gene: TRBJ2-7
D gene: TRBD2
V gene: TRBV2
clone size: once
CDR3 protein: CASSDRTSTYEQYF
CDR3 DNA: TGTGCCAGCAGTGACCGGACTAGCACCTACGAGCAGTACTTC

J gene: TRBJ2-7
D gene: .
V gene: TRBV20-1
clone size: .
CDR3 protein: CSASDFHEQYF
CDR3 DNA: TGCAGTGCTTCGGACTTCCACGAGCAGTACTTC

J gene: TRBJ1-6
D gene: .
V gene: TRBV5-1
clone size: once
CDR3 protein: CASSLVQGMNSPLHF
CDR3 DNA: TGCGCCAGCAGCTTGGTCCAGGGCATGAATTCACCCCTCCACTTT

J gene: TRBJ2-7
D gene: .
V gene: TRBV6-6
clone size: .
CDR3 protein: CASRGARVGMRYEQYF
CDR3 DNA: TGTGCCAGCAGGGGGGCGAGGGTAGGGATGCGGTACGAGCAGTACTTC

J gene: TRBJ2-3
D gene: .
V gene: TRBV9
clone size: .
CDR3 protein: CASSMGGPSRTDTQYF
CDR3 DNA: TGTGCCAGCAGCATGGGGGGGCCTAGTCGAACAGATACGCAGTATTTT

J gene: TRBJ1-2
D gene: TRBD1
V gene: TRBV30
clone size: .
CDR3 protein: CAWSATAGGGNTF
CDR3 DNA: TGTGCCTGGAGTGCAACCGCAGGGGGAGGAAACACCTTC

J gene: TRBJ2-3
D gene: TRBD2
V gene: TRBV7-9
clone size: .
CDR3 protein: CASSGWAAGGQDTQYF
CDR3 DNA: TGTGCCAGCAGCGGATGGGCGGCGGGAGGGCAGGATACGCAGTATTTT

J gene: TRBJ2-5
D gene: .
V gene: TRBV5-1
clone size: once
CDR3 protein: CASSLALPPETQYF
CDR3 DNA: TGCGCCAGCAGCTTGGCTCTACCCCCAGAGACCCAGTACTTC

J gene: TRBJ2-3
D gene: TRBD2
V gene: TRBV5-1
clone size: .
CDR3 protein: CASRAEREKQYF
CDR3 DNA: TGCGCCAGCAGAGCCGAGCGGGAGAAGCAGTATTTT

J gene: TRBJ1-4
D gene: TRBD1
V gene: TRBV5-6
clone size: .
CDR3 protein: CASSWGTGAEKLFF
CDR3 DNA: TGTGCCAGCAGCTGGGGGACAGGGGCTGAAAAACTGTTTTTT

J gene: TRBJ1-4
D gene: .
V gene: TRBV2
clone size: .
CDR3 protein: CASSARRGGANEKLFF
CDR3 DNA: TGTGCCAGCAGTGCCCGTCGGGGGGGCGCGAATGAAAAACTGTTTTTT

J gene: TRBJ1-2
D gene: .
V gene: TRBV3-1/TRBV3-2
clone size: .
CDR3 protein: CASSQGWAGDGYTF
CDR3 DNA: TGTGCCAGCAGCCAAGGTTGGGCAGGGGATGGCTACACCTTC

J gene: TRBJ2-2
D gene: TRBD2
V gene: TRBV28
clone size: few
CDR3 protein: CASRPAGTSNTGELFF
CDR3 DNA: TGTGCCAGCAGACCCGCCGGGACTAGCAACACCGGGGAGCTGTTTTTT

J gene: TRBJ2-7
D gene: TRBD1
V gene: TRBV27
clone size: .
CDR3 protein: CASSLEQGTSQKQYF
CDR3 DNA: TGTGCCAGCAGTCTCGAACAGGGGACCTCTCAAAAACAGTACTTC

J gene: TRBJ1-2
D gene: TRBD1
V gene: TRBV3-1/TRBV3-2
clone size: once
CDR3 protein: CASSPSGTGYGYTF
CDR3 DNA: TGTGCCAGCAGCCCCTCCGGGACAGGGTATGGCTACACCTTC

J gene: TRBJ2-7
D gene: TRBD2
V gene: TRBV9
clone size: .
CDR3 protein: CASSLGGGTEQYF
CDR3 DNA: TGTGCCAGCAGCCTCGGGGGAGGGACCGAGCAGTACTTC

J gene: TRBJ2-1
D gene: .
V gene: TRBV18
clone size: .
CDR3 protein: CASSPRGLSRNEQFF
CDR3 DNA: TGTGCCAGCTCACCACGGGGGCTGTCTAGGAATGAGCAGTTCTTC

J gene: TRBJ1-2
D gene: .
V gene: TRBV27
clone size: .
CDR3 protein: CASSLTGRDGYTF
CDR3 DNA: TGTGCCAGCAGTTTAACAGGGAGGGATGGCTACACCTTC

J gene: TRBJ2-5
D gene: TRBD2
V gene: TRBV5-1
clone size: .
CDR3 protein: CASKISGGETQYF
CDR3 DNA: TGCGCCAGCAAGATTAGCGGGGGAGAGACCCAGTACTTC

J gene: TRBJ1-1
D gene: TRBD1
V gene: TRBV2
clone size: once
CDR3 protein: CASRNRGDTEAFF
CDR3 DNA: TGTGCCAGCAGAAACAGGGGGGACACTGAAGCTTTCTTT

J gene: TRBJ2-3
D gene: TRBD1
V gene: TRBV9
clone size: .
CDR3 protein: CASSPLGQGPDTQYF
CDR3 DNA: TGTGCCAGCAGCCCCCTTGGACAGGGCCCAGATACGCAGTATTTT

J gene: TRBJ1-2
D gene: .
V gene: TRBV29-1
clone size: .
CDR3 protein: CSVGGGPVYGYTF
CDR3 DNA: TGCAGCGTTGGAGGGGGACCAGTCTATGGCTACACCTTC

J gene: TRBJ1-5
D gene: .
V gene: TRBV7-9
clone size: few
CDR3 protein: CASSLDRVGQPQHF
CDR3 DNA: TGTGCCAGCAGCTTAGACAGGGTAGGTCAGCCCCAGCATTTT

J gene: TRBJ2-3
D gene: .
V gene: TRBV6-5
clone size: once
CDR3 protein: CASSRAPDTQYF
CDR3 DNA: TGTGCCAGCAGCAGGGCCCCAGATACGCAGTATTTT

J gene: TRBJ1-5
D gene: .
V gene: TRBV6-5
clone size: once
CDR3 protein: CASSPTLGQPQHF
CDR3 DNA: TGTGCCAGCAGTCCGACACTGGGTCAGCCCCAGCATTTT

J gene: TRBJ2-5
D gene: .
V gene: TRBV28
clone size: .
CDR3 protein: CASSSGLTAGQETQYF
CDR3 DNA: TGTGCCAGCAGCTCCGGACTAACTGCGGGTCAAGAGACCCAGTACTTC

J gene: TRBJ1-1
D gene: .
V gene: TRBV4-1
clone size: .
CDR3 protein: CASSQGGGMNTEAFF
CDR3 DNA: TGCGCCAGCAGCCAAGGGGGCGGGATGAACACTGAAGCTTTCTTT

J gene: TRBJ1-6
D gene: .
V gene: TRBV28
clone size: .
CDR3 protein: CASSPSGVALHF
CDR3 DNA: TGTGCCAGCAGTCCTTCGGGGGTGGCCCTCCACTTT

J gene: TRBJ2-7
D gene: TRBD2
V gene: TRBV5-8
clone size: .
CDR3 protein: CASSSSSGTNEQYF
CDR3 DNA: TGTGCCAGCAGCTCTTCTAGCGGGACAAACGAGCAGTACTTC

J gene: TRBJ1-1
D gene: .
V gene: TRBV5-1
clone size: .
CDR3 protein: CASSSDSHRAFF
CDR3 DNA: TGCGCCAGCAGCTCGGACTCTCATCGGGCTTTCTTT

J gene: TRBJ1-5
D gene: .
V gene: TRBV6-5
clone size: .
CDR3 protein: CASSTGGGNQPQHF
CDR3 DNA: TGTGCCAGCAGCACCGGAGGTGGCAATCAGCCCCAGCATTTT

J gene: TRBJ2-3
D gene: .
V gene: TRBV29-1
clone size: .
CDR3 protein: CSVTGGTDTQYF
CDR3 DNA: TGCAGCGTTACCGGAGGCACAGATACGCAGTATTTT

J gene: TRBJ1-1
D gene: .
V gene: TRBV2
clone size: .
CDR3 protein: CASSLGEAFF
CDR3 DNA: TGTGCCAGCAGCCTCGGGGAAGCTTTCTTT

J gene: TRBJ2-7
D gene: TRBD1
V gene: TRBV3-1/TRBV3-2
clone size: .
CDR3 protein: CASSGQVASYEQYF
CDR3 DNA: TGTGCCAGCAGTGGACAGGTGGCCTCCTACGAGCAGTACTTC

J gene: TRBJ1-1
D gene: .
V gene: TRBV3-1/TRBV3-2
clone size: .
CDR3 protein: CASSQGFGQNTEAFF
CDR3 DNA: TGTGCCAGCAGCCAAGGATTTGGACAAAACACTGAAGCTTTCTTT

J gene: TRBJ1-3
D gene: TRBD1
V gene: TRBV6-5
clone size: .
CDR3 protein: CASSRGTGNTIYF
CDR3 DNA: TGTGCCAGCAGCAGGGGGACGGGAAACACCATATATTTT

J gene: TRBJ1-1
D gene: .
V gene: TRBV2
clone size: .
CDR3 protein: CASSTTGNTEAFF
CDR3 DNA: TGTGCCAGCAGTACCACAGGGAACACTGAAGCTTTCTTT

J gene: TRBJ2-7
D gene: TRBD2
V gene: TRBV5-4
clone size: .
CDR3 protein: CASSSGLADLLNEQYF
CDR3 DNA: TGTGCCAGCAGCTCTGGACTAGCCGACCTATTAAACGAGCAGTACTTC

J gene: TRBJ1-1
D gene: TRBD1
V gene: TRBV6-2/TRBV6-3
clone size: .
CDR3 protein: CASSPRQGAFTEAFF
CDR3 DNA: TGTGCCAGCAGTCCCCGACAGGGGGCGTTCACTGAAGCTTTCTTT

J gene: TRBJ1-1
D gene: .
V gene: TRBV18
clone size: .
CDR3 protein: CASSWGGLNTEAFF
CDR3 DNA: TGTGCCAGCTCGTGGGGAGGGCTGAACACTGAAGCTTTCTTT

J gene: TRBJ1-3
D gene: .
V gene: TRBV10-2
clone size: .
CDR3 protein: CASSESPFGITTIYF
CDR3 DNA: TGCGCCAGCAGTGAGTCCCCTTTCGGTATTACCACCATATATTTT

J gene: TRBJ1-1
D gene: .
V gene: TRBV9
clone size: .
CDR3 protein: CASSVAQNTEAFF
CDR3 DNA: TGTGCCAGCAGCGTAGCACAGAACACTGAAGCTTTCTTT

J gene: TRBJ1-5
D gene: .
V gene: TRBV5-1
clone size: .
CDR3 protein: CASSLGGGQPQHF
CDR3 DNA: TGCGCCAGCAGCCTTGGGGGCGGCCAGCCCCAGCATTTT